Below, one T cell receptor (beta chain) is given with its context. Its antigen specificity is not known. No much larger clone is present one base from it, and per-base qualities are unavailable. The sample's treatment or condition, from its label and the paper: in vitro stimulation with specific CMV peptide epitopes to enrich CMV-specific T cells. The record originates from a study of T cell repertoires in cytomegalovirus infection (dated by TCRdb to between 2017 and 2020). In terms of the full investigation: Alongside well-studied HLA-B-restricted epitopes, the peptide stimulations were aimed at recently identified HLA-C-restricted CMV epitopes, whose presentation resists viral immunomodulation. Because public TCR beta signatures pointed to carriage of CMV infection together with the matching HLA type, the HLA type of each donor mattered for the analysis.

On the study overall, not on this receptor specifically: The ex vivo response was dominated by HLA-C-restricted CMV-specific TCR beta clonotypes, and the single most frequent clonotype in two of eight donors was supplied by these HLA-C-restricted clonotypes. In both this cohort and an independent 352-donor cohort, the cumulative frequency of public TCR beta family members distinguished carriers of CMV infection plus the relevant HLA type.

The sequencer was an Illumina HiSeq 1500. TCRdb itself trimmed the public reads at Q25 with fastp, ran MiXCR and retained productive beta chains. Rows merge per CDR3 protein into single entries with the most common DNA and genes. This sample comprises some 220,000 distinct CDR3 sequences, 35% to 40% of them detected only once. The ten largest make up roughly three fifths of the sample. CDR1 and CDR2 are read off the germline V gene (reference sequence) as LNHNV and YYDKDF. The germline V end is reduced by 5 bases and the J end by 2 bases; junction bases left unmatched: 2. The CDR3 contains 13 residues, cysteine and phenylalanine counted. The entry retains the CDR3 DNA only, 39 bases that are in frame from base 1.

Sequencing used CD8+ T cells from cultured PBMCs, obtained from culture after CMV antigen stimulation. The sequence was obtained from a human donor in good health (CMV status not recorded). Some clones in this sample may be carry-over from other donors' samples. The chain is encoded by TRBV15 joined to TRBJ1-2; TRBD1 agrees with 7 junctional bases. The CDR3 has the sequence CATSRDSNYGYTF. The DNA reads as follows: TGTGCCACCAGCCGGGACAGCAACTATGGCTACACCTTC.